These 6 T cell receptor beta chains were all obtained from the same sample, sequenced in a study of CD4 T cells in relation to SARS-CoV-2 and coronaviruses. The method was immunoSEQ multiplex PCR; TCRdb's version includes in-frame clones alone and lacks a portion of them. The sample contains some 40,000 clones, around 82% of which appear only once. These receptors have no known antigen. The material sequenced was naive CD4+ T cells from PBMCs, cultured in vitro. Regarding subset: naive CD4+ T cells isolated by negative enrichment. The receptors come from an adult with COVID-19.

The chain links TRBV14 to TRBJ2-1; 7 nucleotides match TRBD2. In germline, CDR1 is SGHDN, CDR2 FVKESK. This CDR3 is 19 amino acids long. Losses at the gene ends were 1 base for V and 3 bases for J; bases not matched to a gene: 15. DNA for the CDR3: TGTGCCAGCAGCCAAGGGAACAGAATGGAGCGGGATATCTACAATGAGCAGTTCTTC. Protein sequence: CASSQGNRMERDIYNEQFF.

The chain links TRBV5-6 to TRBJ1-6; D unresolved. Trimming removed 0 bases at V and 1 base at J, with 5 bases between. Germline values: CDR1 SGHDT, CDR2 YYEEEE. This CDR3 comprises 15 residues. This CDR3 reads CASSLGGSYNSPLHF. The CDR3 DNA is TGTGCCAGCAGCTTGGGGGGATCCTATAATTCACCCCTCCACTTT.

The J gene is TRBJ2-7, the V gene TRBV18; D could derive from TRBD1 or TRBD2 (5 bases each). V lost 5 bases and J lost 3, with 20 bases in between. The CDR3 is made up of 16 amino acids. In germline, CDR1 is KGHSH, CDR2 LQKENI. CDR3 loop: CASSGNGADRGYEQYF. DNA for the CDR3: TGTGCCAGCTCAGGAAACGGGGCGGATAGAGGCTACGAGCAGTACTTC.

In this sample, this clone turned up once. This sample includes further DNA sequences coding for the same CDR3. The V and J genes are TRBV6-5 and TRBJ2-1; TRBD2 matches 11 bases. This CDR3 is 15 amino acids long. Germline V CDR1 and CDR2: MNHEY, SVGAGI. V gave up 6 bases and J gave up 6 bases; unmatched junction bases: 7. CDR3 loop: CASSPGLAGTNEQFF. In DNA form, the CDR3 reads TGTGCCAGCAGCCCCGGACTAGCGGGTACCAATGAGCAGTTCTTC.

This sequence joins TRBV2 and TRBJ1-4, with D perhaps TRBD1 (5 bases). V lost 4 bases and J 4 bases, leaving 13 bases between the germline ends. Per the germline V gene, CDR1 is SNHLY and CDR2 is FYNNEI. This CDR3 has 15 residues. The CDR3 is CASSVEGPFNEKLFF. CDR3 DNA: TGTGCCAGCAGTGTAGAGGGACCCTTTAATGAAAAACTGTTTTTT. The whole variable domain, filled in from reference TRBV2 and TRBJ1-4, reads EPEVTQTPSHQVTQMGQEVILRCVPISNHLYFYWYRQILGQKVEFLVSFYNNEISEKSEIFDDQFSVERPDGSNFTLKIRSTKLEDSAMYFCASSVEGPFNEKLFFGSGTQLSVL.

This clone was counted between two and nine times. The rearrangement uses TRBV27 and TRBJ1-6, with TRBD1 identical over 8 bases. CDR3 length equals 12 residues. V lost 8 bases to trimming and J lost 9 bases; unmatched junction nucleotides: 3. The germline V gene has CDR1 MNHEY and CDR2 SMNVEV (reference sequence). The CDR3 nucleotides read TGTGCCAGCGGACAGGGTTTTTCACCCCTCCACTTT. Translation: CASGQGFSPLHF.